The 5 T cell receptor beta chains given below trace back to one sample, sequenced in a study of shared clonotypes between healthy human individuals. Assay: immunoSEQ multiplex PCR; the TCRdb copy retains only in-frame clones and omits some. This sample has about 2.1 million clones, with 85% to 95% found just once. Naivety among CD8 cells was defined by CD45RO negativity and positive CCR7 selection, thereby excluding terminally differentiated effector memory CD45RA+ cells. The source material was naive CD8+ T cells from PBMCs. The receptors here all came from a man between 18 and 35 years old in good health. Some clones in this sample may be carry-over from other donors' samples.

This chain connects TRBV28 to TRBJ2-7; TRBD1 aligns across 7 bases. V was clipped by 2 bases and J by 3 bases; unmatched bases: 7. The germline V gene encodes CDR1 MDHEN and CDR2 SYDVKM. The CDR3 runs to 15 residues. The CDR3 loop is CASSLVRTGHYEQYF. The CDR3 DNA reads TGTGCCAGCAGTTTAGTACGGACAGGACACTACGAGCAGTACTTC. Combining the CDR3 with reference TRBV28 and TRBJ2-7 gives the whole variable domain DVKVTQSSRYLVKRTGEKVFLECVQDMDHENMFWYRQDPGLGLRLIYFSYDVKMKEKGDIPEGYSVSREKKERFSLILESASTNQTSMYLCASSLVRTGHYEQYFGPGTRLTVT.

The chain recombines TRBV19 with TRBJ1-1; D is unresolved. V was clipped by 3 bases and J by 1 base, with 15 bases between them. Per germline, CDR1 LNHDA and CDR2 SQIVND (reference sequence). This CDR3 is 16 amino acids long. CDR3 in DNA: TGTGCCAGTAGTATCCCGGCCATTGGGTGGAACACTGAAGCTTTCTTT. As protein: CASSIPAIGWNTEAFF.

Written as DNA, the CDR3 is TGCGCCAGCAGCATAAGCGGGGCCCGCACAGATACGCAGTATTTT. Residues: CASSISGARTDTQYF. V usage is TRBV5-1 and J usage is TRBJ2-3, with 7 bases identical to TRBD2. Trimming took 4 bases from V and 1 from J; bases not matched to a gene: 6. The CDR3 is 15 amino acids. Looked up from germline, CDR1 is SGHRS and CDR2 is YFSETQ.

The chain recombines TRBV5-4 with TRBJ2-1; D gene unclear. Deletions cut 6 bases from V and 0 bases from J, with 13 bases between. The CDR3 totals 15 residues. CDR1 is SGHNT and CDR2 is YYREEE in the germline V gene (reference sequence). The CDR3 region has the DNA TGTGCCAGCACCCCGAGGCCCAGCTCCTACAATGAGCAGTTCTTC. Amino acids: CASTPRPSSYNEQFF.

In this sample, this clone turned up once. In DNA, the CDR3 is TGTGCCAGCAGCTTAGTTGCGGGCGACATCTCCTACGAGCAGTACTTC. It is translated as CASSLVAGDISYEQYF. The chain has TRBV7-2 and TRBJ2-7, with D perhaps matching TRBD2 (5 bases). Trimming stripped 1 base from V and 0 bases from J, with 13 bases between. Germline CDR1 is SGHTA and CDR2 is FQGNSA. There are 16 residues in the CDR3.